This entry lists 25 T cell receptor beta chains sequenced from one sample in a study of cytomegalovirus exposure and HLA in healthy donors. A multiplex PCR was run with 60 Vbeta primers and 13 Jbeta primers. Assay used: immunoSEQ multiplex PCR; TCRdb lists only in-frame clones, some missing. This sample has 150,000 to 200,000 clones; about 75% occur once, and the top ten carry 4.5% to 5%. Sequencing input: PBMCs. These receptors were obtained from a man aged 18 to 30 in good health and CMV-seropositive.

CDR3 in DNA: TGTGCCAGTAGTAGGACAGTTAAGAGCAATCAGCCCCAGCATTTT. This encodes CASSRTVKSNQPQHF. This chain uses TRBV19 with TRBJ1-5; a possible D gene is TRBD1 (6 bases). V lost 4 bases and J 1 base, leaving 11 bases between the germline ends. The CDR3 spans 15 residues. Germline CDR1 reads LNHDA; CDR2 reads SQIVND (reference sequence).

Comment on this clone: A read error may account for a junction end that differs from germline. This chain uses TRBV19 with TRBJ2-1; maybe TRBD1 (5 bases). The germline gives CDR1 LNHDA, CDR2 SQIVND (reference sequence). The CDR3 covers 14 residues. The CDR3 region is CASSIEDNYHEQFF. CDR3 DNA sequence: TGTGCCAGTAGTATCGAGGACAACTACCATGAGCAGTTCTTC.

This clone has a single count. The CDR3 reads CASSFRENTEAFF. DNA of the CDR3: TGTGCCAGCAGCTTCAGGGAGAACACTGAAGCTTTCTTT. The chain combines TRBV7-3 with TRBJ1-1; D may be TRBD1 (5 bases). Trimming took 3 bases from V and 1 from J, leaving 6 bases between them. Germline V lookup: CDR1 SGHTA, CDR2 FQGTGA. This CDR3 spans 13 amino acids.

The V and J genes are TRBV2 and TRBJ1-6; 9 bases agree with TRBD1. Germline lookup yields CDR1 SNHLY and CDR2 FYNNEI. This CDR3 contains 14 residues. Losses at the gene ends were 5 bases for V and 7 bases for J; bases not matched to a gene: 3. CDR3 DNA sequence: TGTGCCAGCAGTTTTGGACAGGGGAATTCACCCCTCCACTTT. Translated: CASSFGQGNSPLHF.

The chain employs TRBV7-9 and TRBJ2-3; 10 bases are shared with TRBD2. CDR3 length: 16 amino acids. The V gene's germline CDR1 is SEHNR and CDR2 FQNEAQ (reference sequence). The ends lost 5 bases at V and 4 bases at J; junction bases unmatched: 9. The CDR3 region is CASSPRTSGISDTQYF. As DNA, the CDR3 is TGTGCCAGCAGCCCTCGGACTAGCGGTATTTCAGATACGCAGTATTTT.

The J gene is TRBJ2-5, the V gene TRBV28; D is perhaps TRBD1 (5 bases). The CDR3 has 15 amino acids. V dropped 3 bases and J dropped 4 bases, with 15 bases sitting between them. CDR1 is MDHEN and CDR2 is SYDVKM in the germline V gene. The CDR3 region is CASSFLQGERETQYF. Written as DNA, the CDR3 is TGTGCCAGCAGTTTCCTGCAGGGTGAACGAGAGACCCAGTACTTC.

The rearrangement joins TRBV6-6 to TRBJ1-4; D is unclear. The CDR3 has 14 residues. V shed 8 bases and J shed 6 bases, with 16 bases lying between them. Germline CDR1 reads MNHNY; CDR2 reads SVGAGI (reference sequence). CDR3 coding DNA: TGTGCCAGCCGCGCCGGTAGCAGAGATGAAAAACTGTTTTTT. Translated: CASRAGSRDEKLFF.

The V gene is TRBV30, the J gene TRBJ1-5; D is unresolved. Deletions cut 7 bases from V and 1 base from J, with 11 bases between. In germline, CDR1 is GTSNPN, CDR2 SVGIG (reference sequence). This CDR3 spans 13 amino acids. For the CDR3, the DNA is TGTGCCTCCTCCCCGGGAAGCAATCAGCCCCAGCATTTT. Protein product: CASSPGSNQPQHF. Using reference TRBV30 and TRBJ1-5 for the parts outside the CDR3, the full variable domain is SQTIHQWPATLVQPVGSPLSLECTVEGTSNPNLYWYRQAAGRGLQLLFYSVGIGQISSEVPQNLSASRPQDRQFILSSKKLLLSDSGFYLCASSPGSNQPQHFGDGTRLSIL.

This clone has only one observation. J is TRBJ2-2 and V is TRBV5-1; 8 bases agree with TRBD1. J gave up 4 bases and V 9 bases, and 8 bases lay outside the gene matches. CDR3 size: 14 residues. CDR1 and CDR2 (germline): SGHRS, YFSETQ. The CDR3 sequence: CATNTGGTTGELFF. CDR3 in DNA: TGCGCCACTAATACAGGGGGAACCACCGGGGAGCTGTTTTTT.

This clone has only a few counts. The chain carries TRBV5-1 and TRBJ2-5; TRBD1 matches at 8 bases. Germline V CDR1 and CDR2: SGHRS, YFSETQ. The CDR3 is made up of 14 amino acids. After removal of 0 bases from V and 5 bases from J, the junction contained 3 bases not matched to a gene. The CDR3 is CASSLGQGYETQYF. DNA of the CDR3: TGCGCCAGCAGCTTGGGACAGGGGTACGAGACCCAGTACTTC.

The genes are TRBV7-6 and TRBJ1-1, with no clear D. The V end lost 1 base, the J end lost 4 bases, and 10 bases lay between the germline ends. Germline CDR1 reads SGHVS; CDR2 reads FNYEAQ. The CDR3 totals 14 residues. The CDR3, as DNA: TGTGCCAGCAGCTTAGGTGGGGAGGGCACTGAAGCTTTCTTT. Its translation is CASSLGGEGTEAFF.

The chain couples TRBV2 to TRBJ1-5; D is unresolved. The CDR3 contains 13 residues. Germline CDR1 is SNHLY and CDR2 is FYNNEI. Trimming pared 4 bases from V and 6 bases from J, leaving 10 bases between. In nucleotides, the CDR3 is TGTGCCAGCAGTGGGGGTGAGGGTCAGCCCCAGCATTTT. It yields the protein CASSGGEGQPQHF.

J is TRBJ1-1 and V is TRBV11-2, with 8 bases lining up with TRBD1. Germline CDR1 and CDR2: SGHAT and FQNNGV. Unmatched junction bases numbered 2, after V lost 0 bases and J lost 8 bases. This CDR3 has 13 amino acids. The CDR3 protein is CASSLERDREAFF. The CDR3 region has the DNA TGTGCCAGCAGCTTAGAAAGGGACAGGGAAGCTTTCTTT.

The chain couples TRBV29-1 to TRBJ1-2, with D tentatively TRBD1 (6 bases). Germline V CDR1 and CDR2: SQVTM, ANQGSEA. V was cut by 5 bases and J by 2 bases, with 21 bases left in between. The CDR3 spans 16 residues. The CDR3 spells CSVRGEFDRPNYGYTF. CDR3 nucleotide sequence: TGCAGCGTTCGGGGAGAGTTTGACAGGCCGAACTATGGCTACACCTTC.

Only one count was recorded for this clone. CDR3 sequence reads: CASSFGVENYGYTF. As DNA, the CDR3 is TGTGCCAGCAGTTTCGGGGTGGAGAACTATGGCTACACCTTC. The genes are TRBV28 and TRBJ1-2; D is unresolved. Per germline, CDR1 MDHEN and CDR2 SYDVKM. Trimming removed 3 bases from V and 2 bases from J, with 10 bases in between. CDR3 length: 14 amino acids.

CDR3 DNA: TGTGCCATCAGTGAGCCGACAGGGGGGCGCGGGACTAACTATGGCTACACCTTC. It specifies CAISEPTGGRGTNYGYTF. The chain recombines TRBV10-3 with TRBJ1-2; 9 bases line up with TRBD1. The CDR3 is made up of 18 amino acids. V was pared by 2 bases and J by 0 bases, with 10 bases of the junction left unmatched. Germline V gene sequence: CDR1 ENHRY, CDR2 SYGVKD.

This clone was detected a few times. The chain combines TRBV11-2 with TRBJ2-5; 7 positions match TRBD1. Germline V gene data show CDR1 as SGHAT and CDR2 as FQNNGV. The CDR3 totals 14 residues. The V gene end was trimmed by 1 base and the J gene end by 2 bases; junction bases not matched to a gene: 1. The CDR3 nucleotides read TGTGCCAGCAGCTTAGGGACAGGTCAAGAGACCCAGTACTTC. This sequence encodes CASSLGTGQETQYF.

The table lists this clone with a count of one. The chain recombines TRBV18 with TRBJ2-1; 11 positions match TRBD2. This CDR3 has 15 residues. The J segment lost 6 bases and the V segment lost 1 base, leaving 2 bases of the junction unmatched. Germline lookup yields CDR1 KGHSH and CDR2 LQKENI. The CDR3 coding sequence is TGTGCCAGCTCACCACGGCTAGCGGGAGGCAATGAGCAGTTCTTC. Translating it yields CASSPRLAGGNEQFF.

V usage is TRBV5-1 and J usage is TRBJ1-1; 8 positions match TRBD1. The CDR3 extends over 13 amino acids. V was pared by 10 bases and J by 5 bases, with 10 bases of the junction left unmatched. Germline-derived CDR1 and CDR2 are SGHRS and YFSETQ. CDR3 loop: CARQGTGGTEAFF. The CDR3, as DNA: TGCGCCCGACAGGGCACAGGGGGGACTGAAGCTTTCTTT.

This chain joins TRBV2 and TRBJ1-2; perhaps TRBD1 as D (6 bases). This CDR3 region has 16 residues. V lost 7 bases and J 3 bases, leaving 21 bases between the germline ends. The germline V gene encodes CDR1 SNHLY and CDR2 FYNNEI. The CDR3 is CASKLMIQTGDYGYTF. The CDR3 DNA is TGTGCCAGCAAGCTCATGATTCAGACAGGAGACTATGGCTACACCTTC.

The rearrangement joins TRBV19 to TRBJ2-1; TRBD1 aligns across 8 bases. In germline, CDR1 is LNHDA, CDR2 SQIVND (reference sequence). The CDR3 covers 15 residues. V shed 4 bases, J shed 3 bases, and the junction held 5 bases outside the gene matches. As DNA, the CDR3 is TGTGCCAGTAGTACCAAAGGGACAGGCTACAATGAGCAGTTCTTC. As protein: CASSTKGTGYNEQFF. Drawing the rest from reference TRBV19 and TRBJ2-1, the complete variable domain is DGGITQSPKYLFRKEGQNVTLSCEQNLNHDAMYWYRQDPGQGLRLIYYSQIVNDFQKGDIAEGYSVSREKKESFPLTVTSAQKNPTAFYLCASSTKGTGYNEQFFGPGTRLTVL.

This clone was recorded a few times. The chain employs TRBV9 and TRBJ1-2, with D possibly being TRBD1 (6 bases). The ends were cut back, 3 bases at V and 6 bases at J, with 18 bases in the middle. CDR3 size: 15 residues. CDR1 SGDLS and CDR2 YYNGEE come from the germline V gene. The CDR3 bases are TGTGCCAGCAGCGGTAACACAGGGTCGTTGGATGGCTACACCTTC. This codes for CASSGNTGSLDGYTF. Based on the CDR3 plus reference TRBV9 and TRBJ1-2, the full variable domain is DSGVTQTPKHLITATGQRVTLRCSPRSGDLSVYWYQQSLDQGLQFLIQYYNGEERAKGNILERFSAQQFPDLHSELNLSSLELGDSALYFCASSGNTGSLDGYTFGSGTRLTVV.

The genes are TRBV14 and TRBJ2-3; a weak D match, TRBD2 (5 bases). CDR1 is SGHDN and CDR2 is FVKESK in the germline V gene. This CDR3 comprises 17 residues. The ends were cut back, 3 bases at V and 0 bases at J, with 16 bases in the middle. The CDR3: CASSHRGPTTSTDTQYF. CDR3 sequence (DNA): TGTGCCAGCAGCCATCGGGGTCCAACTACTAGCACAGATACGCAGTATTTT.

The rearrangement joins TRBV6-4 to TRBJ1-2, with 7 bases fitting TRBD1. This CDR3 is 12 amino acids long. The V and J ends lost 8 bases and 7 bases, in that order; junction bases with no gene match: 7. Germline CDR1 reads MRHNA; CDR2 reads SNTAGT. The CDR3 DNA is TGTGCCAGCCATGACAGGGTCTCTGGCTACACCTTC. Protein product: CASHDRVSGYTF.

The chain joins TRBV14 to TRBJ2-3; 12 bases align to TRBD1. The CDR3 totals 16 residues. Germline V CDR1 and CDR2: SGHDN, FVKESK. The V and J ends lost 2 bases and 9 bases, in that order; junction bases with no gene match: 9. CDR3 region: CASSQHTGQGAQTQYF. CDR3 nucleotides: TGTGCCAGCAGCCAACACACGGGACAGGGGGCCCAAACGCAGTATTTT.